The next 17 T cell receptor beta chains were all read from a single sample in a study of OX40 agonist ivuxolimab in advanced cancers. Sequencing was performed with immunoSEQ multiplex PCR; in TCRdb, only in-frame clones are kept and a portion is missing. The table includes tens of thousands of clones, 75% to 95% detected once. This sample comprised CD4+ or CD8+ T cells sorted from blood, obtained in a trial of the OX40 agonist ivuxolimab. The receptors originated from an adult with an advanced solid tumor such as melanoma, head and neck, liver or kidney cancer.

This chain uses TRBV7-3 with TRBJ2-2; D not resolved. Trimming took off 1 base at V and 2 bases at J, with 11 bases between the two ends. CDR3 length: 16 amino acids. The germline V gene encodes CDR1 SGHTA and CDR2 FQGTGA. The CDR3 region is CASSLSGSLNTGELFF. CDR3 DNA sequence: TGTGCCAGCAGCTTAAGTGGTAGCCTTAACACCGGGGAGCTGTTTTTT.

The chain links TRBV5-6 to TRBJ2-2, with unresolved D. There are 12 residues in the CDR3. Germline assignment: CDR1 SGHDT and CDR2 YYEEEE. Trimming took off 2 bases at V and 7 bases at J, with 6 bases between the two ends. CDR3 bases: TGTGCCAGCAGCTTCCCGGACGGGGAGCTGTTTTTT. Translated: CASSFPDGELFF.

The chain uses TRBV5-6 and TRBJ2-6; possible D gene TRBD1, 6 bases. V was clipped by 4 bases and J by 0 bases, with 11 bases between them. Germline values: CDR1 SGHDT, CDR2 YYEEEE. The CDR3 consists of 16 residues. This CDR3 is CASSPGQFSGANVLTF. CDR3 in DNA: TGTGCCAGCAGCCCAGGACAGTTCTCTGGGGCCAACGTCCTGACTTTC.

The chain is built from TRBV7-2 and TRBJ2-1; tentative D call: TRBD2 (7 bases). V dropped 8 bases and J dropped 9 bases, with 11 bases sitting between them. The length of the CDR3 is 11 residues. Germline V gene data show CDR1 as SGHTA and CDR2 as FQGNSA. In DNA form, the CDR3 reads TGTGCCAGCCGGGGGGCCCTTGAGCAGTTCTTC. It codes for CASRGALEQFF.

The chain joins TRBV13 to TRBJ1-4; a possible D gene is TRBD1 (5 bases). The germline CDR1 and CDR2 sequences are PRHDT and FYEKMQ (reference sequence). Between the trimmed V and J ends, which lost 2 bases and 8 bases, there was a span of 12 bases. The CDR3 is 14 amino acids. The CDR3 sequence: CASSLRQGDEKLFF. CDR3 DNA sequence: TGTGCCAGCAGCTTACGGCAGGGCGACGAAAAACTGTTTTTT.

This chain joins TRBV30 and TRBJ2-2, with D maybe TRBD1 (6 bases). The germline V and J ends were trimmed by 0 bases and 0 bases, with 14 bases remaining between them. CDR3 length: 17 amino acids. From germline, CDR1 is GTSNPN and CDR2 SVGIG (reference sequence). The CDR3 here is CAWSVNWGRPNTGELFF. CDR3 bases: TGTGCCTGGAGTGTAAATTGGGGGCGCCCGAACACCGGGGAGCTGTTTTTT.

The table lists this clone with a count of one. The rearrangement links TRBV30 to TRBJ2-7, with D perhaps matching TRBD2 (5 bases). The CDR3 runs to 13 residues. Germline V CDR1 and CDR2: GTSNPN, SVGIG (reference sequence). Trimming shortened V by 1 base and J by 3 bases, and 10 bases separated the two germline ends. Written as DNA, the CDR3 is TGTGCCTGGAGTGGAGGGAATGGCTACGAGCAGTACTTC. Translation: CAWSGGNGYEQYF.

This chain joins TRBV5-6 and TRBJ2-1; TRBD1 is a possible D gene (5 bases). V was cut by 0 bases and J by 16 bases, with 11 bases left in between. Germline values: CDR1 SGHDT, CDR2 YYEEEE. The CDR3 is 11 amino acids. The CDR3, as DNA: TGTGCCAGCAGCTTGGGTTCAGGGAAATTCTTC. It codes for CASSLGSGKFF.

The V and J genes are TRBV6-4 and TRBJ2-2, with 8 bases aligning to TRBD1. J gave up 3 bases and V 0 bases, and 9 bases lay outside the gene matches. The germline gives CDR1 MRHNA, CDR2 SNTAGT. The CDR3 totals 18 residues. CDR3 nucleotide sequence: TGTGCCAGCAGTGACTCCCTCGGGGCAGGGGGCTACACCGGGGAGCTGTTTTTT. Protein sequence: CASSDSLGAGGYTGELFF.

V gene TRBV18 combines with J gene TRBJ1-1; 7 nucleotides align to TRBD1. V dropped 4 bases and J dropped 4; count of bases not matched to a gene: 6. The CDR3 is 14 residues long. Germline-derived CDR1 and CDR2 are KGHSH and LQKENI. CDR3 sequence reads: CASSQQQGFTEAFF. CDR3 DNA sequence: TGTGCCAGCTCACAACAACAGGGGTTCACTGAAGCTTTCTTT. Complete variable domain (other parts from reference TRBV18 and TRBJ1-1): NAGVMQNPRHLVRRRGQEARLRCSPMKGHSHVYWYRQLPEEGLKFMVYLQKENIIDESGMPKERFSAEFPKEGPSILRIQQVVRGDSAAYFCASSQQQGFTEAFFGQGTRLTVV.

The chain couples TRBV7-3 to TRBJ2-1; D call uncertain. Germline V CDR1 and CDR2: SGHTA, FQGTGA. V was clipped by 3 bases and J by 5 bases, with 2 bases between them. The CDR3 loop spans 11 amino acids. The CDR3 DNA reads TGTGCCAGCAGCTTGGACAATGAGCAGTTCTTC. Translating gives CASSLDNEQFF.

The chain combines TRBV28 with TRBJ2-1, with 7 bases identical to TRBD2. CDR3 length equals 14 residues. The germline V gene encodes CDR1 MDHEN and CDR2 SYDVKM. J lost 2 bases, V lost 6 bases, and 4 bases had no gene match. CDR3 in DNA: TGTGCCAGCAGCCTGGGAGGGACCTACAATGAGCAGTTCTTC. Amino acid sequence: CASSLGGTYNEQFF.

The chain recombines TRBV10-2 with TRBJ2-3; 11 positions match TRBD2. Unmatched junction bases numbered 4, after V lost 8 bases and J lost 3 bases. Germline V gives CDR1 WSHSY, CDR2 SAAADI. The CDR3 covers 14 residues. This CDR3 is CASVTSGSTDTQYF. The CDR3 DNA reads TGCGCCAGCGTTACTAGCGGGAGTACAGATACGCAGTATTTT.

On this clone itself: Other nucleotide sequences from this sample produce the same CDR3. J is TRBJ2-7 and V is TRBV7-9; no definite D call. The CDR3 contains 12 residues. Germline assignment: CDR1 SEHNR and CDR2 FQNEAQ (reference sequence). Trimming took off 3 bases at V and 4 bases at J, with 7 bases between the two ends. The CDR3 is CASSFSSYEQYF. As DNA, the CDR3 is TGTGCCAGCAGCTTTAGTTCGTACGAGCAGTACTTC.

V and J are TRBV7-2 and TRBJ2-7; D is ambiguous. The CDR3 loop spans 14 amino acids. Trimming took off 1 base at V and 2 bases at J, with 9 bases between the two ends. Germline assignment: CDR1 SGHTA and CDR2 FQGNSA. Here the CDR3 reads CASSLVIVPYEQYF. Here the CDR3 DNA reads TGTGCCAGCAGCTTAGTAATAGTTCCCTACGAGCAGTACTTC.

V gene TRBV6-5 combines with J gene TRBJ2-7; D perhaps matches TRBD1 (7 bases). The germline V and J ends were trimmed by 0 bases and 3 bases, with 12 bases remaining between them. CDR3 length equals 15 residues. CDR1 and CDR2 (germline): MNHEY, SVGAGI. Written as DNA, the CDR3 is TGTGCCAGCAGTTACTCGGGCAGGGGGGTCTACGAGCAGTACTTC. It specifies CASSYSGRGVYEQYF.

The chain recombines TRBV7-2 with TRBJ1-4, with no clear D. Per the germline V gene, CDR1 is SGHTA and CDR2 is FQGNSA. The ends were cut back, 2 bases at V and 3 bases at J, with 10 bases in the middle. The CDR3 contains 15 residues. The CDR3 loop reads CASSLYMVSNEKLFF. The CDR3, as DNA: TGTGCCAGCAGCTTATATATGGTCTCTAATGAAAAACTGTTTTTT. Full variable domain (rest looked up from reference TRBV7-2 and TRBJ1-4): GAGVSQSPSNKVTEKGKDVELRCDPISGHTALYWYRQSLGQGLEFLIYFQGNSAPDKSGLPSDRFSAERTGGSVSTLTIQRTQQEDSAVYLCASSLYMVSNEKLFFGSGTQLSVL.